This T cell receptor (beta chain) was identified during a study of blood T cell repertoires in COVID-19. TCRdb keeps only in-frame clones here, not all; method: immunoSEQ multiplex PCR. The repertoire holds 150,000 to 200,000 clones, with about nine tenths as singletons. This clone was seen a few times. The TCR comes from a man aged 65 to 79 with active or convalescent COVID-19. The sequenced sample was peripheral blood.

The CDR3 sequence: CASSYRDSKADTQYF. CDR3 sequence (DNA): TGTGCCAGCAGCTACCGGGACTCCAAGGCAGATACGCAGTATTTT. The chain combines TRBV7-8 with TRBJ2-3; D may be TRBD2 (6 bases). CDR3 length: 15 residues. The V end was cut by 4 bases, the J end by 4 bases, with 15 bases between. Germline V gene sequence: CDR1 SGHVS, CDR2 FQNEAQ.